These 20 T cell receptor beta chains came from one sample sequenced in a study of T cells in Graves' hyperthyroidism and ophthalmopathy. The investigators amplified TCR beta CDR3 regions from RNA transcripts. Carried out on the TCR CDR3, a first-round RT-PCR used the HTBI primer set. TCRdb re-analysed the multiplex PCR reads in MiXCR, keeping a single row per CDR3 protein. The profile shows about 560,000 distinct CDR3 sequences, around 46% of them singletons. Sequenced material: peripheral blood or thyroid tissue (not recorded which). The source of these receptors is a young woman with Graves' hyperthyroidism.

Turning to this clonotype: This could be a read error, since a much larger clone is one nucleotide away. This sequence joins TRBV29-1 and TRBJ2-7, with D unclear. CDR1 SQVTM and CDR2 ANQGSEA come from the germline V gene. The CDR3 is 14 residues long. V lost 4 bases, J lost 3 bases, and 16 bases lay in between. CDR3 sequence (DNA): TGCAGCGTTGCAGGAAGGTATTTAGGCTACGAGCAGTACTTC. It yields the protein CSVAGRYLGYEQYF.

The V gene is TRBV9, the J gene TRBJ1-2; D call uncertain. The CDR3 totals 14 residues. Trimming shortened V by 4 bases and J by 0 bases, and 10 bases separated the two germline ends. CDR1 and CDR2 from the germline V gene are SGDLS and YYNGEE. The CDR3 protein is CASSLDTSNYGYTF. The DNA of the CDR3 is TGTGCCAGCAGCCTCGACACCTCTAACTATGGCTACACCTTC.

V and J are TRBV7-8 and TRBJ2-7, with 13 bases matching TRBD2. Judging by the DNA end, TRBJ2-1 fits better; the J call may be wrong. This CDR3 has 15 residues. Germline V gene data show CDR1 as SGHVS and CDR2 as FQNEAQ. CDR3 sequence (DNA): TGTGCCAGCAGCCCTCGGACTAGCGGGAGTAATGAGCAGTTCTTC. Its protein is CASSPRTSGSNEQFF.

In this sample, this clonotype turned up a few times. The chain recombines TRBV6-5 with TRBJ1-2; D is uncertain. Germline assignment: CDR1 MNHEY and CDR2 SVGAGI. Trimming pared 2 bases from V and 4 bases from J, leaving 8 bases between. The CDR3 has 13 amino acids. The CDR3 sequence: CASSYAGAYGYTF. The CDR3 DNA reads TGTGCCAGCAGTTACGCAGGAGCCTATGGCTACACCTTC.

The chain is built from TRBV25-1 and TRBJ1-2; D call uncertain. The CDR3 contains 13 residues. Germline assignment: CDR1 MGHDK and CDR2 SYGVNS. Trimming removed 7 bases at V and 8 bases at J, with 17 bases between. For the CDR3, the DNA is TGTGCCAGCACGGTCATCCGCTTCGCCGGCTACACCTTC. It is translated as CASTVIRFAGYTF.

The chain employs TRBV24-1 and TRBJ2-3; D may match TRBD1 or TRBD2 (5 bases each). There are 16 residues in the CDR3. The V end lost 5 bases, the J end lost 9 bases, and 23 bases lay between the germline ends. Germline V gives CDR1 KGHDR, CDR2 SFDVKD. The CDR3 nucleotides are TGTGCCACCAGTGGGACACTAGGGGTCCCCGCATGGACGCAGTATTTT. This translates into CATSGTLGVPAWTQYF.

A note on this clonotype: This may come from a read error, since a much larger clone is one base off. This chain uses TRBV7-9 with TRBJ1-2; D unclear. The CDR3 loop spans 11 amino acids. Germline V gene lookup returns CDR1 SEHNR and CDR2 FQNEAQ (reference sequence). Trimming left V 5 bases short and J 6 bases short, with 7 bases between. CDR3 protein: CASSGEDGYTF. The CDR3 region has the DNA TGTGCCAGCAGCGGGGAAGATGGCTACACCTTC.

About this clonotype itself: A single base separates this from a much larger clone, so it may be a read error. The chain uses TRBV11-2 and TRBJ2-6; D remains ambiguous. The germline CDR1 and CDR2 sequences are SGHAT and FQNNGV. The CDR3 is made up of 17 amino acids. Written as DNA, the CDR3 is TGTACCAGCAGCTTCGCCCTATCGAGCTCTGGGGCCAACGTCCTGACTTTC. The encoded protein is CTSSFALSSSGANVLTF.

The CDR3 nucleotides read TGCAGCGCAGCCGGGACAGGGAACATTGACGGCTACACCTTC. Translating it yields CSAAGTGNIDGYTF. The chain carries TRBV29-1 and TRBJ1-2; the match to TRBD1 covers 9 bases. With 7 bases clipped from V and 8 bases from J, the junction kept 14 bases outside the gene matches. CDR1 is SQVTM, CDR2 ANQGSEA, per germline. The CDR3 runs to 14 residues. Supplemented by reference TRBV29-1 and TRBJ1-2, the full variable domain reads SAVISQKPSRDICQRGTSLTIQCQVDSQVTMMFWYRQQPGQSLTLIATANQGSEATYESGFVIDKFPISRPNLTFSTLTVSNMSPEDSSIYLCSAAGTGNIDGYTFGSGTRLTVV.

This clonotype was observed many times. The chain couples TRBV7-8 to TRBJ2-7, with D uncertain. The CDR3 length is 12 residues. Trimming pared 4 bases from V and 7 bases from J, leaving 11 bases between. Germline V lookup: CDR1 SGHVS, CDR2 FQNEAQ. CDR3 loop: CASSWDSQEQYF. CDR3 bases: TGTGCCAGCAGCTGGGATAGCCAGGAGCAGTACTTC.

This clonotype was detected many times. The genes are TRBV7-2 and TRBJ2-7; D remains ambiguous. Trimming took off 0 bases at V and 7 bases at J, with 4 bases between the two ends. The CDR3 spans 11 residues. Germline lookup yields CDR1 SGHTA and CDR2 FQGNSA. In DNA form, the CDR3 reads TGTGCCAGCAGCTTAGCGAGGGAGCAGTACTTC. It encodes CASSLAREQYF. The whole variable domain, filled in from reference TRBV7-2 and TRBJ2-7, reads GAGVSQSPSNKVTEKGKDVELRCDPISGHTALYWYRQSLGQGLEFLIYFQGNSAPDKSGLPSDRFSAERTGGSVSTLTIQRTQQEDSAVYLCASSLAREQYFGPGTRLTVT.

A few counts support this clonotype. The chain joins TRBV6-6 to TRBJ2-7; the match to TRBD1 covers 9 bases. V gave up 5 bases and J gave up 5 bases; unmatched junction bases: 4. Germline CDR1 is MNHNY and CDR2 is SVGAGI (reference sequence). The CDR3 sequence is 13 residues long. The CDR3 bases are TGTGCCAGCAGTCGACAGGGGGTCGACGAGCAGTACTTC. This sequence encodes CASSRQGVDEQYF.

This clonotype was recorded a few times. The chain couples TRBV20-1 to TRBJ1-1; no firm D call. The CDR3 is made up of 11 amino acids. CDR1 is DFQATT, CDR2 SNEGSKA, per germline (reference sequence). Trimming stripped 4 bases from V and 6 bases from J, with 9 bases between. The CDR3 is CSAIRISEAFF. In DNA form, the CDR3 reads TGCAGTGCTATCCGGATCTCTGAAGCTTTCTTT.

The rearrangement uses TRBV29-1 and TRBJ2-7; 15 bases match TRBD2. The ends lost 6 bases at V and 4 bases at J; junction bases unmatched: 4. This CDR3 contains 14 residues. Germline CDR1 reads SQVTM; CDR2 reads ANQGSEA. The CDR3 protein is CSVTGLAGGYEQYF. DNA for the CDR3: TGCAGCGTAACCGGACTAGCGGGAGGGTACGAGCAGTACTTC.

This clonotype turned up a few times. The chain links TRBV12-3 or TRBV12-4 to TRBJ1-1; 8 bases are shared with TRBD1. The CDR3 contains 14 residues. After removal of 7 bases from V and 4 bases from J, the junction contained 8 bases not matched to a gene. CDR3: CASTLDRAGTEAFF. The DNA of the CDR3 is TGTGCCAGCACTTTGGACAGGGCGGGCACTGAAGCTTTCTTT.

The V and J genes are TRBV24-1 and TRBJ1-5, with 9 nucleotides matching TRBD1. V lost 3 bases and J lost 11; bases outside the gene matches: 7. CDR3 length: 14 amino acids. Germline V gives CDR1 KGHDR, CDR2 SFDVKD. CDR3 bases: TGTGCCACCAGTGATCCGGACAGGGGTGAGACCCAGCATTTT. Protein sequence: CATSDPDRGETQHF.

About this clonotype itself: At one end, the junction sequence differs from germline, possibly due to a read error. The V call is TRBV20-1, the J call TRBJ1-6, with D perhaps matching TRBD1 (6 bases). Germline V lookup: CDR1 DFQATT, CDR2 SNEGSKA (reference sequence). The CDR3 is made up of 11 amino acids. This CDR3 reads CSAAGASLLHF. The CDR3 coding sequence is TGCAGTGCCGCAGGGGCCTCACTCCTCCACTTT.

In this sample, this clonotype turned up a few times. This rearrangement joins TRBV20-1 to TRBJ2-5; 8 nucleotides agree with TRBD2. The CDR3 consists of 14 residues. Germline lookup yields CDR1 DFQATT and CDR2 SNEGSKA (reference sequence). The V and J ends lost 2 bases and 3 bases, in that order; junction bases with no gene match: 5. Written as DNA, the CDR3 is TGCAGTGCTAGATTAGCGGGAAGGAAAGAGACCCAGTACTTC. It specifies CSARLAGRKETQYF.

This clonotype was counted once. The chain couples TRBV2 to TRBJ2-2; TRBD1 agrees at 7 bases. CDR3 size: 12 residues. V shed 6 bases, J shed 6 bases, and the junction held 1 base outside the gene matches. In germline, CDR1 is SNHLY, CDR2 FYNNEI. The CDR3 sequence is CASRTGSGELFF. CDR3 sequence (DNA): TGTGCCAGCAGGACAGGGTCCGGGGAGCTGTTTTTT.

Remarks on this clonotype: An end of the junction does not agree with germline; a read error may underlie this. The V call is TRBV2, the J call TRBJ2-2, with TRBD1 matching 9 bases. This CDR3 has 14 amino acids. Germline-derived CDR1 and CDR2 are SNHLY and FYNNEI. The CDR3 is CASGGTGLPGELFF. The CDR3 DNA reads TGTGCCAGCGGGGGGACAGGGTTGCCCGGGGAACTGTTTTTT.